These 17 T cell receptor beta chains originate from one sample sequenced in a study of cytomegalovirus exposure and HLA in healthy donors. Researchers ran the PCR with 60 Vbeta and 13 Jbeta primers. The assay was immunoSEQ multiplex PCR, and TCRdb's table has in-frame clones only and misses some. In total, the table holds about 59,000 clones. The sequenced material came from PBMCs. These receptors were taken from a young man in good health and CMV-seropositive.

V and J are TRBV30 and TRBJ1-2; 11 bases align to TRBD1. CDR3 length: 16 amino acids. Germline CDR1 and CDR2: GTSNPN and SVGIG (reference sequence). The V and J ends lost 0 bases and 6 bases, in that order; junction bases with no gene match: 9. The CDR3 spells CAWSVGWTGGGNGYTF. DNA of the CDR3: TGTGCCTGGAGTGTAGGATGGACAGGGGGCGGCAATGGCTACACCTTC.

The chain uses TRBV6-1 and TRBJ1-4; D gene unclear. The CDR3 sequence is 14 residues long. The germline V gene has CDR1 MNHNS and CDR2 SASEGT. V was trimmed by 3 bases and J by 7 bases, leaving 12 bases between them. Here the CDR3 reads CASSDLGLAEKLFF. The CDR3 DNA is TGTGCCAGCAGTGATTTAGGGCTAGCTGAAAAACTGTTTTTT.

The genes are TRBV7-3 and TRBJ2-3, with no clear D. Trimming took off 6 bases at V and 1 base at J, with 8 bases between the two ends. The CDR3 spans 13 residues. The germline V gene encodes CDR1 SGHTA and CDR2 FQGTGA. Written as DNA, the CDR3 is TGTGCCAGCAGATCCCTCGGCACAGATACGCAGTATTTT. Encoded protein: CASRSLGTDTQYF.

V is TRBV19 and J is TRBJ1-1; D remains unclear. Germline V gives CDR1 LNHDA, CDR2 SQIVND (reference sequence). V lost 4 bases and J 0 bases, leaving 6 bases between the germline ends. CDR3 length: 13 amino acids. The CDR3 nucleotides are TGTGCCAGTAGTAACTCCATGAACACTGAAGCTTTCTTT. The encoded protein is CASSNSMNTEAFF.

The rearrangement links TRBV5-1 to TRBJ1-1, with D perhaps TRBD1 (5 bases). Trimming removed 4 bases from V and 1 base from J, with 11 bases in between. The CDR3 has 14 residues. CDR1 and CDR2 from the germline V gene are SGHRS and YFSETQ. The DNA of the CDR3 is TGCGCCAGCAGCGCGGGACCGACGAACACTGAAGCTTTCTTT. Its translation: CASSAGPTNTEAFF.

The V call is TRBV6-5, the J call TRBJ1-1; 7 bases agree with TRBD1. CDR1 and CDR2 from the germline V gene are MNHEY and SVGAGI. The CDR3 contains 15 residues. V gave up 7 bases and J gave up 1 base; unmatched junction bases: 9. DNA for the CDR3: TGTGCCAGCACCCAGCCAGGGACAGAGAACACTGAAGCTTTCTTT. Translated, it gives CASTQPGTENTEAFF.

V gene TRBV19 combines with J gene TRBJ2-7, with D maybe TRBD1 (6 bases). V lost 6 bases and J lost 4, with 10 bases in between. The germline CDR1 and CDR2 sequences are LNHDA and SQIVND (reference sequence). The CDR3 has 12 residues. The chain's CDR3 is CASRQGAYEQYF. The CDR3 nucleotides read TGTGCCAGTAGACAGGGAGCGTACGAGCAGTACTTC.

CDR3 amino acids: CASSLGGLDQETQYF. The CDR3 coding sequence is TGTGCCAGCAGCTTGGGAGGACTAGACCAAGAGACCCAGTACTTC. V and J are TRBV5-5 and TRBJ2-5; 7 bases map to TRBD2. V lost 0 bases, J lost 0 bases, and 2 bases stayed unmatched. Germline V gene sequence: CDR1 SGHKS, CDR2 YYEKEE (reference sequence). This CDR3 has 15 residues.

The chain recombines TRBV11-2 with TRBJ1-1, with a possible D match to TRBD1 (6 bases). With 0 bases removed from V and 7 bases from J, the gap between germline ends came to 15 bases. Germline V lookup: CDR1 SGHAT, CDR2 FQNNGV. This CDR3 region has 15 residues. CDR3 in DNA: TGTGCCAGCAGCTTAGAGTCTGGCAGGGGCCGTGAAGCTTTCTTT. It encodes CASSLESGRGREAFF.

V and J are TRBV11-2 and TRBJ1-2; D gene uncertain. The CDR3 spans 15 residues. The germline gives CDR1 SGHAT, CDR2 FQNNGV. Trimming took 1 base from V and 2 from J, leaving 11 bases between them. CDR3: CASSLAARGNYGYTF. In DNA form, the CDR3 reads TGTGCCAGCAGCTTAGCGGCCCGGGGAAACTATGGCTACACCTTC.

The chain carries TRBV30 and TRBJ2-5, with TRBD2 matching 7 bases. This CDR3 comprises 14 residues. CDR1 and CDR2 (germline): GTSNPN, SVGIG (reference sequence). V trimming: 0 bases; J trimming: 3 bases; junction bases outside the gene matches: 4. The CDR3 loop reads CAWSVGAGKETQYF. The CDR3 DNA is TGTGCCTGGAGTGTTGGAGCGGGGAAAGAGACCCAGTACTTC.

The genes are TRBV9 and TRBJ2-1; 7 nucleotides agree with TRBD1. After removal of 4 bases from V and 5 bases from J, the junction contained 9 bases not matched to a gene. The CDR3 spans 15 residues. Germline V gives CDR1 SGDLS, CDR2 YYNGEE. The CDR3 loop reads CASSPPGQTDNEQFF. The DNA for the CDR3 is TGTGCCAGCAGCCCGCCGGGACAGACCGACAATGAGCAGTTCTTC.

The J gene is TRBJ2-5, the V gene TRBV5-4; possibly TRBD1 for D (5 bases). Trimming shortened V by 2 bases and J by 4 bases, and 12 bases separated the two germline ends. The CDR3 contains 14 residues. Germline CDR1 SGHNT, CDR2 YYREEE (reference sequence). The CDR3 DNA sequence: TGTGCCAGCAGCTTACAGGCTCGGCGAGAGACCCAGTACTTC. It encodes CASSLQARRETQYF.

V and J are TRBV27 and TRBJ2-7; D might be TRBD2 (6 bases). V was clipped by 5 bases and J by 2 bases, with 16 bases between them. Germline V CDR1 and CDR2: MNHEY, SMNVEV (reference sequence). The CDR3 is 15 amino acids. The CDR3 DNA reads TGTGCCAGCAGTCTCGAAGCGGGCCTCGCCTACGAGCAGTACTTC. It yields the protein CASSLEAGLAYEQYF.

The V call is TRBV30, the J call TRBJ2-5; the D is unclear. The germline V and J ends were trimmed by 0 bases and 2 bases, with 10 bases remaining between them. CDR1 is GTSNPN, CDR2 SVGIG, per germline (reference sequence). The CDR3 totals 14 residues. The CDR3 bases are TGTGCCTGGAGTGTACTGGCGGATCAAGAGACCCAGTACTTC. It codes for CAWSVLADQETQYF.

V and J are TRBV9 and TRBJ1-3, with D maybe TRBD1 (5 bases). The CDR3 is 15 residues long. Trimming took off 3 bases at V and 2 bases at J, with 12 bases between the two ends. The germline CDR1 and CDR2 sequences are SGDLS and YYNGEE. The CDR3 sequence: CASSAPGGPGNTIYF. The DNA of the CDR3 is TGTGCCAGCAGCGCCCCGGGGGGTCCTGGAAACACCATATATTTT. The variable domain in full, completed from reference TRBV9 and TRBJ1-3, reads DSGVTQTPKHLITATGQRVTLRCSPRSGDLSVYWYQQSLDQGLQFLIQYYNGEERAKGNILERFSAQQFPDLHSELNLSSLELGDSALYFCASSAPGGPGNTIYFGEGSWLTVV.

The gene calls are TRBV7-9 and TRBJ2-2; the D is unclear. Germline-derived CDR1 and CDR2 are SEHNR and FQNEAQ (reference sequence). V lost 4 bases and J 7 bases, leaving 7 bases between the germline ends. The CDR3 spans 12 residues. CDR3 residues: CASSWAGGELFF. The CDR3 DNA reads TGTGCCAGCAGCTGGGCCGGCGGGGAGCTGTTTTTT.